Listed below are T cell receptor beta chains from one sample, sequenced in a study of shared T cell receptors in the human thymus. Clones were sequenced by immunoSEQ multiplex PCR, and TCRdb holds only the in-frame ones, with some missing. The sample has about 660,000 clones; around 87% are singletons. These same records also appear under a second study, on human thymus T cells.

The sequencing input was thymocytes. The receptors here all came from a boy younger than two with a congenital heart defect. Each CDR3 is given with its conserved first and last residue. The D gene is left open where the match is weak. Clone size is not always given. Where it is, it says once, few, many or a class for expanded clones.

TRBJ2-5 | TRBD1 | 14 | few | TRBV2 | TGTGCCAGCACTGGGGGACAGGGGTCGGAGACCCAGTACTTC | CASTGGQGSETQYF
TRBJ2-1 | NA | 13 | NA | TRBV27 | TGTGCCAGCAGTCATCCCCGGGACAATGAGCAGTTCTTC | CASSHPRDNEQFF
TRBJ2-1 | TRBD1 | 15 | once | TRBV6-5 | TGTGCCAGCAGTTATGTGGACAGGGCCTACAATGAGCAGTTCTTC | CASSYVDRAYNEQFF
TRBJ2-1 | TRBD1 | 16 | NA | TRBV13 | TGTGCCAGCAGCCTCCATACAGGGGCGAGATTCAATAAGCAGTTCTTC | CASSLHTGARFNKQFF
TRBJ1-4 | TRBD1 | 15 | NA | TRBV6-6 | TGTGCCAGCAGTTACCCCGGGACAGGGCGTGAAAAACTGTTTTTT | CASSYPGTGREKLFF
TRBJ1-3 | TRBD1 | 17 | NA | TRBV7-6 | TGTGCCAGCAGCGGATCCGGGACAGGGTCCTCTGGAAACACCATATATTTT | CASSGSGTGSSGNTIYF
TRBJ1-5 | TRBD1 | 17 | NA | TRBV4-1 | TGCGCCAGCAGCCAAGAAACTCGGGACAGGAAGGATCAGCCCCAGCATTTT | CASSQETRDRKDQPQHF
TRBJ2-5 | NA | 15 | NA | TRBV6-5 | TGTGCCAGCAGTTACAGGGCCAGGGACCAAGAGACCCAGTACTTC | CASSYRARDQETQYF
TRBJ1-5 | NA | 17 | NA | TRBV28 | TGTGCCAGCACCTACAATCTATCGCGGGTATGCAATCAGCCCCAGCATTTT | CASTYNLSRVCNQPQHF
TRBJ2-1 | NA | 13 | NA | TRBV7-9 | TGTGCCAGCAGCTTGTCAGATAACAATGAGCAGTTCTTC | CASSLSDNNEQFF
TRBJ2-7 | NA | 14 | NA | TRBV4-3 | TGCGCCAGCAGCCTGACTCGTCGGGGGAAAGAGCAGTACTTC | CASSLTRRGKEQYF
TRBJ2-2 | NA | 18 | once | TRBV18 | TGTGCCAGCTCACGCGTTTCGAGCCCATCCGCGAACACCGGGGAGCTGTTTTTT | CASSRVSSPSANTGELFF
TRBJ2-1 | TRBD2 | 15 | NA | TRBV4-3 | TGCGCCAGCAGCCTCGGGGGGGATGGTTACAATGAGCAGTTCTTC | CASSLGGDGYNEQFF
TRBJ2-3 | TRBD1 | 15 | NA | TRBV19 | TGTGCCAGTATTAGGACAGGGGTGGAAGGAGATACGCAGTATTTT | CASIRTGVEGDTQYF
TRBJ1-2 | NA | 13 | NA | TRBV28 | TGTGCCAGCAGTTTGGGGACAAACTATGGCTACACCTTC | CASSLGTNYGYTF
TRBJ1-2 | NA | 9 | NA | TRBV20-1 | TGCTGTTCGGTCTATGGCTACACCTTC | CCSVYGYTF
TRBJ2-7 | TRBD1 | 17 | NA | TRBV5-1 | TGCGCCAGCAGCTTGGACCCGGGACAGGGGGAAACCTACGAGCAGTACTTC | CASSLDPGQGETYEQYF
TRBJ2-1 | TRBD2 | 14 | NA | TRBV7-6 | TGTGCCAGCAGCTCGACTAGCCTACACAATGAGCAGTTCTTC | CASSSTSLHNEQFF
TRBJ2-1 | TRBD1 | 16 | NA | TRBV19 | TGTGCCAGTATTTCCGATACCGGGACAGGGGGAAGTGAGCAGTTCTTC | CASISDTGTGGSEQFF
TRBJ2-6 | TRBD2 | 18 | NA | TRBV28 | TGTGCCAGCAGGCCAGGCAAGACTAGCGGGTCTGGGGCCAACGTCCTGACTTTC | CASRPGKTSGSGANVLTF
TRBJ2-7 | TRBD2 | 15 | NA | TRBV18 | TGTGCCAGCTCACACGGACTAGCGGGGATGGGAGAGCAGTACTTC | CASSHGLAGMGEQYF
TRBJ1-1 | NA | 15 | NA | TRBV2 | TGTGCCAGCAGCGCGGATTGGGACTCCAACGCTGAAGCTTTCTTT | CASSADWDSNAEAFF
TRBJ2-5 | NA | 17 | few | TRBV28 | TGTGCCAGCAGTTTGCGACAGTCATCTTGTTCCGGGGAGACCCAGTACTTC | CASSLRQSSCSGETQYF
TRBJ1-6 | NA | 17 | NA | TRBV14 | TGTGCCAGCAGCCAAGCATCCGGCAGAAAAGCGGATTCACCCCTCCACTTT | CASSQASGRKADSPLHF
TRBJ1-2 | NA | 11 | NA | TRBV18 | TGTGCCAGCTCTCGTCCCTATGGCTACACCTTC | CASSRPYGYTF
TRBJ2-2 | TRBD1 | 15 | NA | TRBV5-1 | TGCGCCAGCAGCCAGGCGGACAGGGCCACCGGGGAGCTGTTTTTT | CASSQADRATGELFF
TRBJ2-7 | NA | 12 | NA | TRBV28 | TGTGCCAGCAGTTTATCAGGGAACGAGCAGTACTTC | CASSLSGNEQYF
TRBJ2-5 | NA | 15 | NA | TRBV19 | TGTGCCAGTAGTATTCGGGATAGGGTAGGAGAGACCCAGTACTTC | CASSIRDRVGETQYF
TRBJ1-2 | NA | 16 | NA | TRBV19 | TGTGCCAGTAGTGCAAAATGGACTGAACCTAACTATGGCTACACCTTC | CASSAKWTEPNYGYTF
TRBJ2-7 | NA | 12 | NA | TRBV28 | TGTGCCAGCAGTTCACAGGGAAGGAAGCAGTACTTC | CASSSQGRKQYF
TRBJ1-1 | NA | 12 | NA | TRBV2 | TGTGCCAGCAATCGGGGGGCAACTGAAGCTTTCTTT | CASNRGATEAFF
TRBJ2-1 | NA | 13 | NA | TRBV5-6 | TGTGCCAGCAGCCCCGGCGGAGCGGGTGAGCAGTTCTTC | CASSPGGAGEQFF
TRBJ2-1 | TRBD2 | 20 | NA | TRBV10-1 | TGCGCCAGCAGCAAGGAAAGGACTAGCGGGAGTTCGAAAACTTACAATGAGCAGTTCTTC | CASSKERTSGSSKTYNEQFF
TRBJ2-1 | NA | 14 | NA | TRBV7-6 | TGTGCCAGCAGCTTAGGTAACAACGGGAAACGGCAGTTCTTC | CASSLGNNGKRQFF
TRBJ2-7 | TRBD1 | 17 | once | TRBV9 | TGTGCCAGCAGCGTAGTCAGGACAGGAAATCTAGGCTACGAGCAGTACTTC | CASSVVRTGNLGYEQYF
TRBJ1-2 | TRBD1 | 18 | once | TRBV5-8 | TGTGCCAGCAGCTTGGCCTCAGACAGGGGCCCTTTGGACTATGGCTACACCTTC | CASSLASDRGPLDYGYTF
TRBJ1-2 | TRBD1 | 14 | NA | TRBV30 | TGTGCCTGGAGCTCTGGCAGGGGGCGAGTCGGCTACACCTTC | CAWSSGRGRVGYTF
TRBJ1-6 | TRBD1 | 19 | NA | TRBV5-1 | TGCGCCAGCAGCCAGGGGGACAGGGGCCCTAGCTCCTATAATTCACCCCTCCACTTT | CASSQGDRGPSSYNSPLHF
TRBJ1-5 | TRBD1 | 17 | NA | TRBV12-5 | TGTGCTAGTGGTTACTACCGGGACAGGGATGACAATCAGCCCCAGCATTTT | CASGYYRDRDDNQPQHF
TRBJ2-6 | TRBD1 | 19 | NA | TRBV9 | TGTGCCAGCAGCGTAACAACCCCCTCGACAGGGTATGGGGCCAACGTCCTGACTTTC | CASSVTTPSTGYGANVLTF
TRBJ2-3 | NA | 15 | NA | TRBV5-6 | TGTGCCAGCAGAGCGCCCCACGGGAGCACAGATACGCAGTATTTT | CASRAPHGSTDTQYF
TRBJ1-5 | NA | 16 | NA | TRBV15 | TGTGCCACCAGCAACCGGACCGAGGGAATTTCGCAGCCCCAGCATTTT | CATSNRTEGISQPQHF
TRBJ2-3 | NA | 14 | NA | TRBV28 | TGTGCCAGCAGTCCCCTACGTCTCACAGATACGCAGTATTTT | CASSPLRLTDTQYF
TRBJ2-3 | TRBD2 | 17 | NA | TRBV6-1 | TGTGCCAGCAGTGAAAAATTGCTAGCGGGGGTTACAGATACGCAGTATTTT | CASSEKLLAGVTDTQYF
TRBJ1-1 | TRBD1 | 16 | NA | TRBV15 | TGTGCCACCAGCAGAGAGGTGTGCAGGGGGCAGACTGAAGCTTTCTTT | CATSREVCRGQTEAFF
TRBJ2-2 | NA | 15 | NA | TRBV13 | TGTGCCAGCAGCCTCTATGGACTAAACACCGGGGAGCTGTTTTTT | CASSLYGLNTGELFF
TRBJ1-3 | TRBD1 | 16 | NA | TRBV10-1 | TGCGCCAGCAGTGAAGCGGTAGGGGACAGAAGAAACACCATATATTTT | CASSEAVGDRRNTIYF
TRBJ2-7 | NA | 13 | NA | TRBV14 | TGTGCCAGCAGCCTTCCGGGAGAGTGCGAGCAGTACTTC | CASSLPGECEQYF
TRBJ2-7 | NA | 13 | few | TRBV7-9 | TGTGCCAGCAGCCCGGCCAGCGTCTACGAGCAGTACTTC | CASSPASVYEQYF
TRBJ1-2 | TRBD1 | 14 | NA | TRBV6-5 | TGTGCCAGCAGTTACCTAGACAGGGCCTATGGCTACACCTTC | CASSYLDRAYGYTF